This section outlines one TCR beta chain sequence together with its context. Its antigen is unknown. This sequence may be a read error, since a much larger clone differs from it by one base. The entry originates in a study of T cell repertoires in cytomegalovirus infection. Whole-study context: TCR beta signatures that were public indicated CMV infection and matching HLA type. Study findings and constraints: Dominating the ex vivo response were HLA-C-restricted CMV-specific TCR beta clonotypes. People with CMV and the relevant HLA were identified by cumulative public TCR beta family frequency.

The CDR3 totals 12 residues. Trimming cost V 4 bases and J 12 bases, with 15 bases left between them. Germline CDR1 MDHEN, CDR2 SYDVKM. MiXCR was run by TCRdb on the reads, yielding one entry per CDR3 protein. Among fewer than 700,000 distinct CDR3 sequences listed, roughly 26% were seen once. The sequenced sample was CD8+ T cells from PBMCs. This sequence was found in a human donor in good health (CMV status not recorded). Some clones in this sample may be carry-over from other donors' samples. This chain connects TRBV28 to TRBJ1-1; D is unresolved. As DNA, the CDR3 is TGTGCCAGCAGTTATGTGGCCCCGGCGACTTTCTTT. It encodes CASSYVAPATFF.